This TCR beta chain was sequenced in a study of CD8 T cells in Susac syndrome (dated by TCRdb to between 2019 and 2020). For the wider study: Whether CD8+ T cell activation and differentiation in Susac syndrome was antigen driven was tested using repertoire sequencing. CD8+ T cell repertoire clonality was compared between fewer than 13 healthy donors, some 14 Susac syndrome patients and 15 or so multiple sclerosis patients.

Peripheral blood CD8+ and CD4+ T cells from healthy donors, Susac syndrome patients and multiple sclerosis patients were profiled by high-throughput TCR beta sequencing. Healthy donors were age- and sex-matched controls. CD8+ TEMRA cells were enriched by FACS, while bulk CD8+ and CD4+ T cells were purified by magnetic negative isolation. Blood was collected in EDTA tubes and processed within 24 hours, with PBMCs isolated through density gradient centrifugation. PBMCs intended for TCR sequencing were cryopreserved in liquid nitrogen and thawed later in a water bath at 37 degrees C. The sorted or isolated CD4+, CD8+ and CD8+ TEMRA cells had a purity of 90% or higher. About this clonotype itself: This clone's antigen is unknown. No base-level quality is on record; no much larger clone is a single base apart.

RNA was extracted using the RNeasy kit, and roughly 0.5 to 1 microgram was reverse transcribed with random hexamers. The immunoSEQ multiplex PCR assay, which covers 54 Vbeta and 13 Jbeta segments, was used to amplify TCR beta CDR3 regions. PCR amplification bias was corrected using a synthetic template baseline for primer optimization and computational correction. Per the source publication's procedure: Reads were annotated to V, D and J genes according to IMGT and were analyzed with immunoSEQ Analyzer, with only productive sequences retained. Clonality was calculated as one minus the Shannon entropy normalized by log2 of the number of productive unique sequences. Public and private clones were assessed among the 100 most prevalent clones of each patient and control. Susac-specific clones were defined as absent from healthy and MS cohorts, around 980 published viral clones and other ImmuneACCESS disease sequences. TCRdb itself trimmed the public reads at Q25 with fastp, ran MiXCR and retained productive beta chains. Here each entry gathers all rows of one CDR3 protein and keeps the most common genes and DNA. The V and J calls here are based on TCRdb, not the publication. This sample has about 90,000 distinct CDR3 sequences in its table, and around 93% of those were observed once. The ten most abundant clones make up around 0.34% of the sample.

CDR1 and CDR2 (MNHEY, SMNVEV) derive from the germline V gene (reference sequence). The CDR3 covers 15 residues, taking in both the cysteine and the phenylalanine. The kept DNA is CDR3 alone, 45 bases in frame from the first base. V lost 5 bases and J lost 4 bases, and the count of bases not matched to a germline gene is 10. On the study overall, not on this receptor specifically: The number of individuals in the TCR sequencing and HLA analysis was acknowledged as relatively small.

The receptor was isolated from a human donor in good health. The chain is made from TRBV27 and TRBJ2-7, with 8 bases aligning to TRBD1. Sequencing was carried out using CD8+ T cells from PBMCs. The nucleotides are TGTGCCAGCAGTACCTGGACAGGGTCGGGGTACGAGCAGTACTTC. It translates as CASSTWTGSGYEQYF.